This TCR beta chain came from a study of blood T cell repertoires in COVID-19. In the study overall: The origin of the acute and convalescent COVID-19 samples was the United States, Italy and Spain.

In the source study's methods: Nucleated cell counts were estimated from reference gene primer amplification. Profiled with immunoSEQ multiplex PCR; TCRdb holds only in-frame clones, not every one. For V, J and clone size, that table is used; D and trimming come from the DNA. Of 130,000 or so clones listed, approximately 80% were seen once; the top ten hold roughly 1.6%. Germline CDR1 and CDR2: LNHNV and YYDKDF (reference sequence). This CDR3 contains 17 residues. J was trimmed by 0 bases and V by 0 bases; bases with no gene match: 7. The material sequenced was peripheral blood. This TCR was sampled from a human donor in a cohort sampled during active COVID-19. This sequence joins TRBV15 and TRBJ2-7, with 8 nucleotides matching TRBD2. Here the CDR3 DNA reads TGTGCCACCAGCAGAGAGCGACTAGCGAGCAGCTCCTACGAGCAGTACTTC. Amino acid sequence: CATSRERLASSSYEQYF.